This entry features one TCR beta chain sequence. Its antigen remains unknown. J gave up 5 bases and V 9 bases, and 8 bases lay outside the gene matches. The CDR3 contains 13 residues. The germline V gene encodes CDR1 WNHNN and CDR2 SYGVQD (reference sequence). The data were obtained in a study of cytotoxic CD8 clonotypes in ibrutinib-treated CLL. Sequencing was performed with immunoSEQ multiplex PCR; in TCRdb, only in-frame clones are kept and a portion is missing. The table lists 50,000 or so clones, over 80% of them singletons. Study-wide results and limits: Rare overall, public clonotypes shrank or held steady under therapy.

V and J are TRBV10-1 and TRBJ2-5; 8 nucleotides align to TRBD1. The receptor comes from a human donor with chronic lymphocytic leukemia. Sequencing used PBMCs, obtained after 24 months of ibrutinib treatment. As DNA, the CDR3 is TGCGCCAGTCAGGACAGGGTGTCGGAGACCCAGTACTTC. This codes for CASQDRVSETQYF.